The next 30 T cell receptor beta chains were all read from a single sample in a study of cytomegalovirus exposure and HLA in healthy donors. Researchers ran the PCR with 60 Vbeta and 13 Jbeta primers. Assay: immunoSEQ multiplex PCR; the TCRdb copy retains only in-frame clones and omits some. Of approximately 240,000 clones listed, 80% to 90% are singletons. Sequencing was done on a sample of PBMCs. These receptors all come from a woman aged 18-29 years in good health and CMV-seronegative.

This clone was seen a single time. The chain links TRBV5-1 to TRBJ1-1, with D possibly TRBD1 on 5 matching bases. Per the germline V gene, CDR1 is SGHRS and CDR2 is YFSETQ. CDR3 size: 12 residues. V was trimmed by 0 bases and J by 11 bases, leaving 11 bases between them. CDR3 bases: TGCGCCAGCAGCTTGGGTACAGGTGAGGCTTTCTTT. Its protein is CASSLGTGEAFF.

J is TRBJ2-2 and V is TRBV7-9; 8 bases map to TRBD2. CDR1 and CDR2 (germline): SEHNR, FQNEAQ (reference sequence). The CDR3 sequence is 18 residues long. Trimming at V came to 5 bases and at J to 0 bases, leaving 11 bases not matched to a gene. The CDR3 loop reads CASSRGKRGPANTGELFF. CDR3 sequence (DNA): TGTGCCAGCAGCCGCGGAAAGCGGGGGCCCGCGAACACCGGGGAGCTGTTTTTT.

The chain has TRBV5-1 and TRBJ1-1; a weak D match, TRBD1 (6 bases). From germline, CDR1 is SGHRS and CDR2 YFSETQ. The V and J ends lost 1 base and 5 bases respectively, with 15 bases between them. This CDR3 contains 15 residues. CDR3 amino acids: CASSLKGAGVTEAFF. For the CDR3, the DNA is TGCGCCAGCAGCTTGAAAGGAGCAGGGGTGACTGAAGCTTTCTTT.

The gene calls are TRBV7-9 and TRBJ2-2; TRBD1 is a possible D gene (5 bases). The germline V and J ends were trimmed by 5 bases and 5 bases, with 18 bases remaining between them. This CDR3 is 16 amino acids long. The germline V gene has CDR1 SEHNR and CDR2 FQNEAQ (reference sequence). The CDR3 DNA reads TGTGCCAGCAGCCAGGGCGCAGATCCACGGACCGGGGAGCTGTTTTTT. Residues: CASSQGADPRTGELFF.

The V gene is TRBV7-6, the J gene TRBJ2-7; 11 bases are shared with TRBD2. J lost 7 bases, V lost 5 bases, and 7 bases had no gene match. The germline gives CDR1 SGHVS, CDR2 FNYEAQ. CDR3 length equals 14 residues. The CDR3 sequence is CASSRTSGPAEQYF. The CDR3 DNA reads TGTGCCAGCAGCAGGACTAGCGGGCCCGCGGAGCAGTACTTC.

V is TRBV19 and J is TRBJ1-2; D is undetermined. Germline V lookup: CDR1 LNHDA, CDR2 SQIVND (reference sequence). Trimming took 5 bases from V and 3 from J, leaving 19 bases between them. The CDR3 is made up of 16 amino acids. CDR3 residues: CASSPGAETTHYGYTF. CDR3 sequence (DNA): TGTGCCAGTAGTCCCGGAGCAGAAACTACACACTATGGCTACACCTTC.

This chain connects TRBV11-2 to TRBJ2-7, with D possibly being TRBD1 (6 bases). Germline CDR1 is SGHAT and CDR2 is FQNNGV. Trimming took 1 base from V and 0 from J, leaving 19 bases between them. This CDR3 region has 18 residues. In DNA form, the CDR3 reads TGTGCCAGCAGCTTAGTGTCTCTAAGGACAGTGAGCTCCTACGAGCAGTACTTC. This encodes CASSLVSLRTVSSYEQYF. Drawing the rest from reference TRBV11-2 and TRBJ2-7, the complete variable domain is EAGVAQSPRYKIIEKRQSVAFWCNPISGHATLYWYQQILGQGPKLLIQFQNNGVVDDSQLPKDRFSAERLKGVDSTLKIQPAKLEDSAVYLCASSLVSLRTVSSYEQYFGPGTRLTVT.

This chain connects TRBV13 to TRBJ2-3, with D maybe TRBD1 (5 bases). V lost 3 bases, J lost 3 bases, and 7 bases lay in between. The germline V gene encodes CDR1 PRHDT and CDR2 FYEKMQ (reference sequence). This CDR3 is 13 amino acids long. This chain's CDR3 is CASSFQGTDTQYF. In nucleotides, the CDR3 is TGTGCCAGCAGCTTCCAGGGTACAGATACGCAGTATTTT.

The chain recombines TRBV2 with TRBJ2-2; possible D gene TRBD2, 5 bases. The CDR3 covers 13 residues. CDR1 is SNHLY, CDR2 FYNNEI, per germline. The ends were cut back, 4 bases at V and 7 bases at J, with 10 bases in the middle. The CDR3 DNA reads TGTGCCAGCAGTGGCGACTATAACGGGGAGCTGTTTTTT. Translating it yields CASSGDYNGELFF.

The V and J genes are TRBV4-3 and TRBJ1-5, with TRBD1 matching over 7 bases. The germline CDR1 and CDR2 sequences are LGHNA and YSLEER. J lost 4 bases, V lost 0 bases, and 3 bases had no gene match. The CDR3 runs 15 residues. The CDR3, as DNA: TGCGCCAGCAGCCAAGATTCCAGGGGGAATCAGCCCCAGCATTTT. This encodes CASSQDSRGNQPQHF.

V gene TRBV6-5 combines with J gene TRBJ1-6; a weak D match, TRBD1 (5 bases). CDR3 size: 15 residues. Per the germline V gene, CDR1 is MNHEY and CDR2 is SVGAGI. Trimming stripped 6 bases from V and 3 bases from J, with 12 bases between. In nucleotides, the CDR3 is TGTGCCAGCAGACAGGCGAACTTCTATAATTCACCCCTCCACTTT. This translates into CASRQANFYNSPLHF.

The genes are TRBV18 and TRBJ1-3; a possible D gene is TRBD1 (5 bases). Trimming took 0 bases from V and 2 from J, leaving 8 bases between them. The CDR3 has 15 amino acids. The germline CDR1 and CDR2 sequences are KGHSH and LQKENI. CDR3 loop: CASSPPTDPGNTIYF. Written as DNA, the CDR3 is TGTGCCAGCTCACCACCGACAGATCCTGGAAACACCATATATTTT.

V and J are TRBV19 and TRBJ1-1; D is perhaps TRBD1 (6 bases). Germline V gene lookup returns CDR1 LNHDA and CDR2 SQIVND (reference sequence). V gave up 3 bases and J gave up 4 bases, with 15 bases separating them. CDR3 length equals 15 residues. The chain's CDR3 is CASSITSGGTTEAFF. The CDR3, as DNA: TGTGCCAGTAGTATTACCTCGGGGGGCACCACTGAAGCTTTCTTT.

The CDR3 protein is CASSVAGLAGVNLRETQYF. DNA of the CDR3: TGTGCCAGCAGCGTAGCGGGTCTAGCGGGAGTAAACCTTCGGGAGACCCAGTACTTC. This chain joins TRBV9 and TRBJ2-5, with 10 bases matching TRBD2. Germline trimming cut 0 bases from V and 5 bases from J; bases unmatched to any gene: 16. Germline V lookup: CDR1 SGDLS, CDR2 YYNGEE. This CDR3 comprises 19 residues. The complete variable domain, with remaining parts taken from reference TRBV9 and TRBJ2-5, reads DSGVTQTPKHLITATGQRVTLRCSPRSGDLSVYWYQQSLDQGLQFLIQYYNGEERAKGNILERFSAQQFPDLHSELNLSSLELGDSALYFCASSVAGLAGVNLRETQYFGPGTRLLVL.

This clone was detected only a few times. The chain recombines TRBV5-4 with TRBJ2-3; a weak D match, TRBD2 (5 bases). Trimming removed 4 bases from V and 4 bases from J, with 13 bases in between. Germline CDR1 is SGHNT and CDR2 is YYREEE (reference sequence). The CDR3 loop spans 14 amino acids. CDR3 DNA sequence: TGTGCCAGCAGCGCGCCGGGGTGGGCAGATACGCAGTATTTT. Its translation: CASSAPGWADTQYF.

This rearrangement joins TRBV19 to TRBJ1-2, with 8 nucleotides matching TRBD1. Germline V gene lookup returns CDR1 LNHDA and CDR2 SQIVND (reference sequence). The V gene end was trimmed by 8 bases and the J gene end by 4 bases; junction bases not matched to a gene: 9. The CDR3 contains 14 residues. CDR3 bases: TGTGCCAGTGGGGGCGGGGGACAGGTCTATGGCTACACCTTC. Translated: CASGGGGQVYGYTF.

In DNA form, the CDR3 reads TGCGCCAGCAGCCTTCTCGGGGGAGGGGTTGGGAATGAGCAGTTCTTC. It specifies CASSLLGGGVGNEQFF. The chain joins TRBV5-1 to TRBJ2-1; 7 bases align to TRBD2. The CDR3 loop spans 16 amino acids. Trimming took 4 bases from V and 7 from J; bases not matched to a gene: 14. Germline CDR1 reads SGHRS; CDR2 reads YFSETQ.

The rearrangement joins TRBV30 to TRBJ1-3; 9 nucleotides align to TRBD1. Germline V gene data show CDR1 as GTSNPN and CDR2 as SVGIG (reference sequence). The CDR3 sequence is 15 residues long. With V trimmed by 1 base and J by 3 bases, 4 bases remained unmatched. In DNA form, the CDR3 reads TGTGCCTGGAGTGGCGACAGGGGGGGTGGAAACACCATATATTTT. Translated, it gives CAWSGDRGGGNTIYF.

V is TRBV2 and J is TRBJ2-3; 11 bases align to TRBD2. V dropped 5 bases and J dropped 3; count of bases not matched to a gene: 4. The CDR3 totals 15 residues. Germline V gives CDR1 SNHLY, CDR2 FYNNEI. This chain's CDR3 is CASSQGLAGTDTQYF. The CDR3 DNA reads as TGTGCCAGCAGTCAAGGACTAGCGGGTACAGATACGCAGTATTTT.

V and J are TRBV14 and TRBJ1-2; D call uncertain. The length of the CDR3 is 13 residues. Per the germline V gene, CDR1 is SGHDN and CDR2 is FVKESK. With 3 bases removed from V and 3 bases from J, the gap between germline ends came to 8 bases. This chain's CDR3 is CASSQAEDYGYTF. Written as DNA, the CDR3 is TGTGCCAGCAGCCAGGCGGAGGACTATGGCTACACCTTC. The variable domain in full, with the rest retrieved from reference TRBV14 and TRBJ1-2, is EAGVTQFPSHSVIEKGQTVTLRCDPISGHDNLYWYRRVMGKEIKFLLHFVKESKQDESGMPNNRFLAERTGGTYSTLKVQPAELEDSGVYFCASSQAEDYGYTFGSGTRLTVV.

V gene TRBV7-9 combines with J gene TRBJ1-2; 9 nucleotides align to TRBD1. Germline lookup yields CDR1 SEHNR and CDR2 FQNEAQ (reference sequence). Germline trimming cut 5 bases from V and 2 bases from J; bases unmatched to any gene: 12. CDR3 length equals 17 residues. CDR3 sequence reads: CASSRLGGTGPNYGYTF. The CDR3 nucleotides are TGTGCCAGCAGCCGGCTAGGGGGGACAGGGCCCAACTATGGCTACACCTTC.

This chain connects TRBV10-1 to TRBJ2-3; 13 nucleotides agree with TRBD2. Germline lookup yields CDR1 WNHNN and CDR2 SYGVQD (reference sequence). V gave up 7 bases and J gave up 5 bases; unmatched junction bases: 9. The CDR3 is 16 amino acids. CDR3 coding DNA: TGCGCCAGCACTCCCCACCGGACTAGCGGGGGAGATACGCAGTATTTT. It specifies CASTPHRTSGGDTQYF.

J is TRBJ2-7 and V is TRBV19, with TRBD1 matching 10 bases. This CDR3 is 15 amino acids long. The V gene's germline CDR1 is LNHDA and CDR2 SQIVND (reference sequence). V dropped 5 bases and J dropped 4; count of bases not matched to a gene: 8. This CDR3 is CASSVPGQGTYEQYF. The DNA of the CDR3 is TGTGCCAGTAGTGTTCCGGGACAGGGGACGTACGAGCAGTACTTC.

The chain links TRBV10-1 to TRBJ1-3, with 7 bases matching TRBD1. V shed 6 bases, J shed 4 bases, and the junction held 6 bases outside the gene matches. Germline CDR1 WNHNN, CDR2 SYGVQD (reference sequence). CDR3 size: 14 residues. Here the CDR3 DNA reads TGCGCCAGCAGCCAGGGGGTTGGAGGAAACACCATATATTTT. Protein: CASSQGVGGNTIYF.

The chain couples TRBV7-2 to TRBJ2-3, with TRBD2 identical over 11 bases. V dropped 1 base and J dropped 2; count of bases not matched to a gene: 5. The CDR3 runs to 17 residues. In germline, CDR1 is SGHTA, CDR2 FQGNSA. The CDR3 region is CASSLVLAGGNTDTQYF. The CDR3 DNA follows: TGTGCCAGCAGCTTAGTTCTAGCGGGGGGCAACACAGATACGCAGTATTTT.

The table lists this clone with a count of one. V gene TRBV9 combines with J gene TRBJ1-1; perhaps TRBD1 as D (5 bases). Germline V gives CDR1 SGDLS, CDR2 YYNGEE. This CDR3 comprises 13 residues. V dropped 3 bases and J dropped 11 bases, with 17 bases sitting between them. For the CDR3, the DNA is TGTGCCAGCAGCGCAATGTCAGACAGTAAGGCTTTCTTT. Amino acids: CASSAMSDSKAFF. Full variable domain (missing parts from reference TRBV9 and TRBJ1-1): DSGVTQTPKHLITATGQRVTLRCSPRSGDLSVYWYQQSLDQGLQFLIQYYNGEERAKGNILERFSAQQFPDLHSELNLSSLELGDSALYFCASSAMSDSKAFFGQGTRLTVV.

The chain combines TRBV4-1 with TRBJ2-7, with D possibly being TRBD2 (6 bases). The CDR3 runs 17 residues. The V and J ends lost 1 base and 6 bases respectively, with 22 bases between them. Germline CDR1 and CDR2: MGHRA and YSYEKL. CDR3 nucleotides: TGCGCCAGCAGCCAAGCCCCGGTCGGGCGGGGCCCTGGCGAGCAGTACTTC. It yields the protein CASSQAPVGRGPGEQYF.

This chain joins TRBV4-3 and TRBJ2-3, with 9 bases that match TRBD1. The CDR3 is made up of 15 amino acids. V was clipped by 4 bases and J by 6 bases; unmatched bases: 8. Germline V gene lookup returns CDR1 LGHNA and CDR2 YSLEER. The CDR3 loop is CASSRGQGRGDTQYF. The DNA for the CDR3 is TGCGCCAGCAGCCGAGGACAGGGGCGAGGTGATACGCAGTATTTT.

The chain joins TRBV9 to TRBJ1-1, with D maybe TRBD1 (5 bases). V lost 3 bases, J lost 1 base, and 10 bases lay in between. Germline V gene lookup returns CDR1 SGDLS and CDR2 YYNGEE. The CDR3 has 14 amino acids. As DNA, the CDR3 is TGTGCCAGCAGCGCCTCGACAGCGAACACTGAAGCTTTCTTT. Translated: CASSASTANTEAFF.

The V call is TRBV5-6, the J call TRBJ1-1; D unclear. V was trimmed by 3 bases and J by 1 base, leaving 10 bases between them. Germline values: CDR1 SGHDT, CDR2 YYEEEE. This CDR3 spans 14 amino acids. The CDR3 DNA sequence: TGTGCCAGCAGCTCCGTGGGCGCGAACACTGAAGCTTTCTTT. It codes for CASSSVGANTEAFF.